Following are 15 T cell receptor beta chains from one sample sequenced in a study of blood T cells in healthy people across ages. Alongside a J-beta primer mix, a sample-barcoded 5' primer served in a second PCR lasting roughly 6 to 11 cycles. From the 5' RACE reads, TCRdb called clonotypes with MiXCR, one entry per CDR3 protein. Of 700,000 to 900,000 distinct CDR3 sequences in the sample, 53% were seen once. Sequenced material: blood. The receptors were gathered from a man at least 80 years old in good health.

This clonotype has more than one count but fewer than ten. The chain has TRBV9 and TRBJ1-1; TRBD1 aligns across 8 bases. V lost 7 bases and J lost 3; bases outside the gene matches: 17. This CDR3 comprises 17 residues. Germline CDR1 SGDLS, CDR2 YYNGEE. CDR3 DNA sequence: TGTGCCAGCTCCAATCCGGCCACAGGGGGTGGGGACACTGAAGCTTTCTTT. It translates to CASSNPATGGGDTEAFF.

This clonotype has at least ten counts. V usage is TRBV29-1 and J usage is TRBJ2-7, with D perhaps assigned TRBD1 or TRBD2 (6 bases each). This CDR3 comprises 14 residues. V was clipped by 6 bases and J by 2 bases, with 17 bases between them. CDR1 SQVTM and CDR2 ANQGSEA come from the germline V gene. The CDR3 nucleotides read TGCAGCGTGGCCGGGGGCAGGAGACCCTACGAGCAGTACTTC. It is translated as CSVAGGRRPYEQYF.

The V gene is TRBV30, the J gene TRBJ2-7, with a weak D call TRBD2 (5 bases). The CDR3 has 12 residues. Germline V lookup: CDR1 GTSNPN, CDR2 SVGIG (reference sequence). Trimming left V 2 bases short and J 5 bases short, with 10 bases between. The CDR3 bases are TGTGCCTGGAGTTCTGGGAGTAACGAGCAGTACTTC. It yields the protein CAWSSGSNEQYF. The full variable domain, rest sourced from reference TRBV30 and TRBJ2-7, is SQTIHQWPATLVQPVGSPLSLECTVEGTSNPNLYWYRQAAGRGLQLLFYSVGIGQISSEVPQNLSASRPQDRQFILSSKKLLLSDSGFYLCAWSSGSNEQYFGPGTRLTVT.

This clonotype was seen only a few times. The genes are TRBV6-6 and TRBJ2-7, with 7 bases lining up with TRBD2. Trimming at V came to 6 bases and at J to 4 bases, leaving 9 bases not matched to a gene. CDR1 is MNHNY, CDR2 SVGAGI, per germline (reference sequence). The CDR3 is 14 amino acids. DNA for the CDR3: TGTGCCAGCAGGGCGTTTGGGGAGGGGTACGAGCAGTACTTC. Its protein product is CASRAFGEGYEQYF.

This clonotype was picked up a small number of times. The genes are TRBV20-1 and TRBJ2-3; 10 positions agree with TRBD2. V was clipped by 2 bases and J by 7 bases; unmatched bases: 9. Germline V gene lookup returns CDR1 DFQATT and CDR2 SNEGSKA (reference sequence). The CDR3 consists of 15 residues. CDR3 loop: CSARRPSGSRYTQYF. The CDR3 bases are TGCAGTGCTAGAAGGCCTAGCGGGAGTCGGTATACGCAGTATTTT.

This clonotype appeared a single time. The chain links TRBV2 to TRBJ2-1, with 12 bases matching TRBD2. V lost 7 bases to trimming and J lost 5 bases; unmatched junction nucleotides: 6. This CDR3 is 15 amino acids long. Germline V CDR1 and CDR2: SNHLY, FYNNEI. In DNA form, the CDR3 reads TGTGCCAGCAATTGGCGACTAGCGGGAGACAATGAGCAGTTCTTC. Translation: CASNWRLAGDNEQFF.

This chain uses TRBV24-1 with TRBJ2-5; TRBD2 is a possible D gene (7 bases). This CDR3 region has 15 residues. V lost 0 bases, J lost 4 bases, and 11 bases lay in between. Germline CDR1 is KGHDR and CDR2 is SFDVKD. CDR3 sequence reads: CATSDLGRGTETQYF. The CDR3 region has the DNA TGTGCCACCAGTGATTTGGGGAGGGGGACAGAGACCCAGTACTTC.

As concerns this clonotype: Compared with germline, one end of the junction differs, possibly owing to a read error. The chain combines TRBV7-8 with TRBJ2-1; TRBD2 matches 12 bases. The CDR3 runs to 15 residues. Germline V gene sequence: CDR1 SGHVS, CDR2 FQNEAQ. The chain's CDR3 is CACSLGLAGTNEQFF. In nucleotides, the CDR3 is TGTGCCTGCAGCTTAGGACTAGCGGGAACAAATGAGCAGTTCTTC. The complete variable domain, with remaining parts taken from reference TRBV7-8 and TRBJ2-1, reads GAGVSQSPRYKVAKRGQDVALRCDPISGHVSLFWYQQALGQGPEFLTYFQNEAQLDKSGLPSDRFFAERPEGSVSTLKIQRTQQEDSAVYLCACSLGLAGTNEQFFGPGTRLTVL.

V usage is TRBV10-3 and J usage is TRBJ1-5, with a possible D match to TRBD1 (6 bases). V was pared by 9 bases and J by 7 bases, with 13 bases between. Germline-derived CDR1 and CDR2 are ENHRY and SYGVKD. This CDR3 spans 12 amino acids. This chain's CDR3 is CAIQGSGQPQHF. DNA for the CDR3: TGTGCCATACAGGGAAGTGGACAGCCCCAGCATTTT.

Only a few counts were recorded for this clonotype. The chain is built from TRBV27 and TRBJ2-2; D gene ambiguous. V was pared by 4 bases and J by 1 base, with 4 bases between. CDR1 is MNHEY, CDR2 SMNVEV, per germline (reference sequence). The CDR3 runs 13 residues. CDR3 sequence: CASSSGNTGELFF. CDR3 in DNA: TGTGCCAGCAGTTCGGGGAACACCGGGGAGCTGTTTTTT.

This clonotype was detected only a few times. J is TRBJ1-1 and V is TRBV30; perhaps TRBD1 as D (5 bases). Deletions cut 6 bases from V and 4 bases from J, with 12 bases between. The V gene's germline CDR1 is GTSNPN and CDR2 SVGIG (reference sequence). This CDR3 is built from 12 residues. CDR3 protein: CACAGDPTEAFF. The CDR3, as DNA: TGTGCCTGCGCGGGGGATCCCACTGAAGCTTTCTTT. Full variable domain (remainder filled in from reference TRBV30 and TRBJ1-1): SQTIHQWPATLVQPVGSPLSLECTVEGTSNPNLYWYRQAAGRGLQLLFYSVGIGQISSEVPQNLSASRPQDRQFILSSKKLLLSDSGFYLCACAGDPTEAFFGQGTRLTVV.

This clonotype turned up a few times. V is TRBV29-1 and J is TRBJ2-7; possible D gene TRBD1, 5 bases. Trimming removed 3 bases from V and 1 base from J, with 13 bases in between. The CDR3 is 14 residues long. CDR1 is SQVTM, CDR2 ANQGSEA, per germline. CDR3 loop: CSVEGPEGSYEQYF. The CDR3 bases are TGCAGCGTTGAGGGGCCCGAAGGGTCCTACGAGCAGTACTTC.

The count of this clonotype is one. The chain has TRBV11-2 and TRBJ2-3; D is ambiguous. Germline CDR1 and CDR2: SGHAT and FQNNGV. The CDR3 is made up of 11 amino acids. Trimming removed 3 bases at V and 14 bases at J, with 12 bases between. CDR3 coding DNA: TGTGCCAGCAGCTTTGATACATACGCGTATTTT. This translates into CASSFDTYAYF.

Here the CDR3 reads CASSVDGRASADTQYF. The CDR3 DNA is TGTGCCAGCAGCGTAGACGGGAGGGCCAGTGCAGATACGCAGTATTTT. J is TRBJ2-3 and V is TRBV9, with 8 nucleotides matching TRBD2. The CDR3 extends over 16 amino acids. The trim removed 0 bases at V and 4 bases at J, leaving 7 bases unmatched. From germline, CDR1 is SGDLS and CDR2 YYNGEE.

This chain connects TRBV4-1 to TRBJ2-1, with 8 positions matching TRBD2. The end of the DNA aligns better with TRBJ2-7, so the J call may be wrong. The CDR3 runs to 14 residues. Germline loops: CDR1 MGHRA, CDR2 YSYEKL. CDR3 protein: CASSQAGGGDEQYF. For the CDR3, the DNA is TGCGCCAGCAGCCAAGCGGGAGGGGGGGATGAGCAGTACTTC.